Following are 30 T cell receptor beta chains from one sample sequenced in a study of cytomegalovirus exposure and HLA in healthy donors. A multiplex PCR was run with 60 Vbeta primers and 13 Jbeta primers. TCRdb's table, derived via immunoSEQ multiplex PCR, lists solely in-frame clones and lacks some. The sample records over 150,000 clones, 55% to 80% being singletons. Sequencing input: PBMCs. These receptors all stem from a woman between 18 and 29 years old in good health and CMV-seropositive.

This CDR3 is CASSLSPGQGFSLYF. CDR3 nucleotides: TGTGCCAGCAGCTTATCTCCGGGACAGGGGTTCTCCCTATATTTT. V gene TRBV7-2 combines with J gene TRBJ1-3; TRBD1 matches 10 bases. Germline assignment: CDR1 SGHTA and CDR2 FQGNSA. The CDR3 loop spans 15 amino acids. J lost 14 bases, V lost 2 bases, and 12 bases had no gene match.

The chain recombines TRBV7-9 with TRBJ2-7, with 9 positions matching TRBD1. CDR1 and CDR2 from the germline V gene are SEHNR and FQNEAQ (reference sequence). Trimming cost V 5 bases and J 4 bases; bases outside gene matches: 9. The CDR3 is made up of 15 amino acids. CDR3 in amino acids: CASSGEQGARYEQYF. CDR3 nucleotide sequence: TGTGCCAGCAGCGGAGAACAGGGGGCTAGATACGAGCAGTACTTC.

The chain links TRBV20-1 to TRBJ2-3, with D unresolved. The germline V and J ends were trimmed by 3 bases and 6 bases, with 7 bases remaining between them. Germline V lookup: CDR1 DFQATT, CDR2 SNEGSKA (reference sequence). CDR3 size: 11 residues. As DNA, the CDR3 is TGCAGTGCTAGTAGCTTGGATACGCAGTATTTT. This encodes CSASSLDTQYF.

There are a few counts of this clone. The V gene is TRBV10-3, the J gene TRBJ1-1; D is uncertain. The germline V gene encodes CDR1 ENHRY and CDR2 SYGVKD. The V and J ends lost 3 bases and 5 bases respectively, with 10 bases between them. The CDR3 extends over 13 amino acids. CDR3 region: CAISDTSGTEAFF. The DNA of the CDR3 is TGTGCCATCAGTGACACCTCGGGTACTGAAGCTTTCTTT.

The genes are TRBV29-1 and TRBJ1-2; 7 bases are shared with TRBD1. V dropped 5 bases and J dropped 7; count of bases not matched to a gene: 19. Looked up from germline, CDR1 is SQVTM and CDR2 is ANQGSEA. The CDR3 contains 16 residues. CDR3 sequence: CSVTSWDKGAQGGYTF. For the CDR3, the DNA is TGCAGCGTTACTTCGTGGGACAAGGGGGCGCAAGGTGGCTACACCTTC.

This clone was detected a few times. In DNA, the CDR3 is TGTGCCAGCAGCCTAACCCCCCGGGTAGGGGATGAAAAACTGTTTTTT. It translates to CASSLTPRVGDEKLFF. The chain joins TRBV28 to TRBJ1-4; possibly TRBD1 for D (5 bases). Deletions cut 6 bases from V and 6 bases from J, with 20 bases between. Germline CDR1 is MDHEN and CDR2 is SYDVKM. The CDR3 covers 16 residues.

The V call is TRBV5-8, the J call TRBJ2-5; 9 bases align to TRBD1. The CDR3 covers 15 residues. Looked up from germline, CDR1 is SGHTS and CDR2 is YDEGEE. J was trimmed by 1 base and V by 4 bases; bases with no gene match: 5. Here the CDR3 reads CASSIWTGAQETQYF. CDR3 DNA: TGTGCCAGCAGCATATGGACAGGGGCCCAAGAGACCCAGTACTTC.

The chain couples TRBV30 to TRBJ2-3; no clear D gene. Germline lookup yields CDR1 GTSNPN and CDR2 SVGIG (reference sequence). The CDR3 is made up of 12 amino acids. V lost 1 base to trimming and J lost 4 bases, with 6 bases between them. CDR3 coding DNA: TGTGCCTGGAGTGATAGATCAGATACGCAGTATTTT. Protein sequence: CAWSDRSDTQYF.

The chain uses TRBV7-9 and TRBJ2-1, with TRBD1 matching 8 bases. The length of the CDR3 is 15 residues. The V gene end was trimmed by 5 bases and the J gene end by 3 bases; junction bases not matched to a gene: 6. The germline CDR1 and CDR2 sequences are SEHNR and FQNEAQ (reference sequence). CDR3: CASSPGQGSYNEQFF. The CDR3 region has the DNA TGTGCCAGCAGCCCCGGACAGGGTAGCTACAATGAGCAGTTCTTC.

The genes are TRBV5-1 and TRBJ1-1, with 9 bases lining up with TRBD1. Germline CDR1 reads SGHRS; CDR2 reads YFSETQ. Trimming cost V 3 bases and J 4 bases; bases outside gene matches: 13. The CDR3 is made up of 17 amino acids. The CDR3 sequence: CASSWAGTGNFGTEAFF. The CDR3 DNA reads TGCGCCAGCAGCTGGGCCGGGACAGGGAATTTTGGCACTGAAGCTTTCTTT.

CDR3 sequence reads: CASSLGGGISYEQYF. CDR3 in DNA: TGTGCCAGCAGCTTGGGAGGAGGAATCTCCTACGAGCAGTACTTC. The rearrangement uses TRBV5-4 and TRBJ2-7, with D tentatively TRBD2 (5 bases). CDR1 is SGHNT, CDR2 YYREEE, per germline (reference sequence). The germline V and J ends were trimmed by 0 bases and 0 bases, with 10 bases remaining between them. The CDR3 is made up of 15 amino acids.

This clone appeared a single time. The gene calls are TRBV5-1 and TRBJ2-1, with D unclear. The CDR3 length is 14 residues. Germline loops: CDR1 SGHRS, CDR2 YFSETQ. Trimming pared 4 bases from V and 7 bases from J, leaving 15 bases between. The CDR3 bases are TGCGCCAGCAGCCCCCATGGATTGGAGAATGAGCAGTTCTTC. It encodes CASSPHGLENEQFF.

The chain combines TRBV5-6 with TRBJ2-7; D might be TRBD1 (5 bases). The germline V gene has CDR1 SGHDT and CDR2 YYEEEE. V lost 1 base to trimming and J lost 0 bases, with 17 bases between them. This CDR3 contains 17 residues. CDR3 in DNA: TGTGCCAGCAGCTTGTCAGGGTCGTCTAGGAGCTCCTACGAGCAGTACTTC. Protein sequence: CASSLSGSSRSSYEQYF.

The chain is built from TRBV6-1 and TRBJ2-7; a weak D match, TRBD2 (6 bases). CDR1 is MNHNS and CDR2 is SASEGT in the germline V gene. The CDR3 is 12 amino acids. Trimming cost V 8 bases and J 3 bases, with 11 bases left between them. CDR3 protein: CASRLEFYEQYF. The CDR3 DNA is TGTGCCAGCCGACTAGAGTTCTACGAGCAGTACTTC.

This sequence joins TRBV30 and TRBJ1-2, with D maybe TRBD1 (5 bases). The ends were cut back, 3 bases at V and 7 bases at J, with 15 bases in the middle. This CDR3 has 13 amino acids. Germline V CDR1 and CDR2: GTSNPN, SVGIG (reference sequence). This chain's CDR3 is CAWSTQGSAGYTF. The CDR3 coding sequence is TGTGCCTGGAGCACCCAGGGATCCGCTGGCTACACCTTC.

This rearrangement joins TRBV4-2 to TRBJ2-5, with D possibly being TRBD1 (6 bases). The J call may be faulty, since TRBJ2-7 better matches the DNA end. The CDR3 spans 18 residues. CDR1 LGHNA and CDR2 YNFKEQ come from the germline V gene. The CDR3 DNA reads as TGTGCCAGCAGCCAAGATTCCCCGACAGGCACTAAAACCTACGAGCAGTACTTC. Amino acids: CASSQDSPTGTKTYEQYF.

This clone appeared a single time. This sequence joins TRBV27 and TRBJ1-2; 7 nucleotides line up with TRBD1. Per the germline V gene, CDR1 is MNHEY and CDR2 is SMNVEV (reference sequence). Losses at the gene ends were 8 bases for V and 4 bases for J; bases not matched to a gene: 4. The CDR3 loop spans 12 amino acids. CDR3 in amino acids: CASSQGGYGYTF. The DNA of the CDR3 is TGTGCCAGCTCCCAGGGGGGCTATGGCTACACCTTC.

The genes are TRBV10-3 and TRBJ2-3; 9 bases fit TRBD2. The V gene end was trimmed by 6 bases and the J gene end by 0 bases; junction bases not matched to a gene: 16. Germline lookup yields CDR1 ENHRY and CDR2 SYGVKD. This CDR3 has 19 amino acids. The CDR3 DNA reads as TGTGCCATCAGCCCGGCGGGGGGGAGGGTTACCCCTAGCACAGATACGCAGTATTTT. This encodes CAISPAGGRVTPSTDTQYF.

The V and J genes are TRBV19 and TRBJ2-6, with D maybe TRBD2 (5 bases). Trimming left V 4 bases short and J 0 bases short, with 13 bases between. Germline V gene lookup returns CDR1 LNHDA and CDR2 SQIVND (reference sequence). This CDR3 has 17 amino acids. CDR3 DNA sequence: TGTGCCAGTAGTAGATCCCGGGGAGACTCTGGGGCCAACGTCCTGACTTTC. Encoded protein: CASSRSRGDSGANVLTF.

The gene calls are TRBV7-3 and TRBJ2-1, with a weak D call TRBD2 (5 bases). Germline V gene sequence: CDR1 SGHTA, CDR2 FQGTGA. The CDR3 has 13 residues. The V end lost 8 bases, the J end lost 3 bases, and 11 bases lay between the germline ends. The CDR3 DNA reads TGTGCCAGCGGGCGGGTAGGCTACAATGAGCAGTTCTTC. Translating gives CASGRVGYNEQFF.

This chain joins TRBV29-1 and TRBJ1-1; 8 nucleotides align to TRBD1. The CDR3 totals 13 residues. Trimming took 6 bases from V and 1 from J; bases not matched to a gene: 4. CDR1 is SQVTM, CDR2 ANQGSEA, per germline. CDR3 nucleotide sequence: TGCAGCGTAACCGGACAGGGGAACACTGAAGCTTTCTTT. Amino acids: CSVTGQGNTEAFF.

The chain has TRBV6-6 and TRBJ1-4, with D uncertain. Germline lookup yields CDR1 MNHNY and CDR2 SVGAGI (reference sequence). V was cut by 5 bases and J by 4 bases, with 8 bases left in between. The CDR3 length is 13 residues. DNA for the CDR3: TGTGCCAGCAGTCTAGGCTTTAATGAAAAACTGTTTTTT. Translating gives CASSLGFNEKLFF.

The V gene is TRBV9, the J gene TRBJ1-1; D may be TRBD1 (6 bases). The CDR3 runs 17 residues. Trimming removed 1 base at V and 4 bases at J, with 20 bases between. CDR1 SGDLS and CDR2 YYNGEE come from the germline V gene. The CDR3 DNA reads as TGTGCCAGCAGCGTATCGCCGTCGTGGACAGTAGGCACTGAAGCTTTCTTT. Translation: CASSVSPSWTVGTEAFF.

This clone was counted between two and nine times. V and J are TRBV15 and TRBJ2-1; the D gene is possibly TRBD2 (6 bases). Germline-derived CDR1 and CDR2 are LNHNV and YYDKDF (reference sequence). The CDR3 covers 11 residues. V shed 8 bases and J shed 12 bases, with 14 bases lying between them. CDR3 region: CATEAGTGQFF. CDR3 coding DNA: TGTGCCACCGAGGCGGGGACGGGGCAGTTCTTC.

The rearrangement joins TRBV9 to TRBJ1-4, with 7 bases identical to TRBD1. V lost 2 bases and J lost 7; bases outside the gene matches: 5. The CDR3 has 14 amino acids. Germline-derived CDR1 and CDR2 are SGDLS and YYNGEE. CDR3 in amino acids: CASSVTGSGEKLFF. Here the CDR3 DNA reads TGTGCCAGCAGCGTGACAGGGAGTGGTGAAAAACTGTTTTTT.

This clone appeared once. The gene calls are TRBV12-5 and TRBJ2-1; TRBD2 aligns across 10 bases. Trimming removed 7 bases from V and 8 bases from J; junction bases left unmatched: 5. The CDR3 loop spans 13 amino acids. The germline CDR1 and CDR2 sequences are LGHNT and FRNRAP. The CDR3 nucleotides read TGTGCTAGTGCTAGCGGGAGTGAGTATGAGCAGTTCTTC. Translation: CASASGSEYEQFF.

The chain joins TRBV7-2 to TRBJ2-7; 12 bases are a match to TRBD1. Per germline, CDR1 SGHTA and CDR2 FQGNSA. J gave up 3 bases and V 5 bases, and 8 bases lay outside the gene matches. The CDR3 is 16 residues long. CDR3 sequence reads: CASSLSGTGGFYEQYF. CDR3 sequence (DNA): TGTGCCAGCAGCCTTAGTGGGACAGGGGGCTTCTACGAGCAGTACTTC.

The gene calls are TRBV10-3 and TRBJ1-1; the match to TRBD1 covers 7 bases. The V gene's germline CDR1 is ENHRY and CDR2 SYGVKD. This CDR3 has 15 amino acids. V shed 6 bases and J 4 bases; nucleotides not matched to a gene: 11. The CDR3 sequence: CAISTNRNRGTEAFF. The CDR3 DNA sequence: TGTGCCATCAGCACTAACAGAAACAGGGGCACTGAAGCTTTCTTT.

This chain connects TRBV15 to TRBJ1-2; the D gene is possibly TRBD1 (6 bases). The CDR3 runs to 17 residues. CDR1 is LNHNV, CDR2 YYDKDF, per germline (reference sequence). With 1 base removed from V and 4 bases from J, the gap between germline ends came to 19 bases. The DNA for the CDR3 is TGTGCCACCAGCAGAGTAACAGCGGAGGTGGGGGCCTATGGCTACACCTTC. As protein: CATSRVTAEVGAYGYTF.

This sequence joins TRBV29-1 and TRBJ2-5; TRBD2 matches 9 bases. V lost 2 bases to trimming and J lost 2 bases; unmatched junction nucleotides: 9. There are 16 residues in the CDR3. Looked up from germline, CDR1 is SQVTM and CDR2 is ANQGSEA. Here the CDR3 reads CSVEWLLAGQQETQYF. CDR3 in DNA: TGCAGCGTTGAATGGCTTCTAGCGGGGCAACAAGAGACCCAGTACTTC.